The entry below describes one TCR beta chain. The data derive from a study of blood T cell repertoires in COVID-19. Only in-frame clones appear in the TCRdb table, and some are missing; sequencing was by immunoSEQ multiplex PCR. The sample records approximately 300,000 clones, roughly 85% being singletons. Germline V CDR1 and CDR2: SGHRS, YFSETQ. V was pared by 5 bases and J by 4 bases, with 8 bases of the junction left unmatched. The CDR3 contains 14 residues. Cohort 3 recovery required two negative PCRs, clearance, or symptom resolution. This TCR derives from a woman aged 25 to 39 who had recovered from COVID-19. Specimen: PBMCs or T cells enriched from blood (not recorded which). The chain combines TRBV5-1 with TRBJ1-2, with 7 bases matching TRBD1. CDR3 amino acids: CASRPGTEPYGYTF. CDR3 nucleotide sequence: TGCGCCAGCAGGCCAGGGACAGAGCCCTATGGCTACACCTTC.